This is a list of T cell receptor beta chains from one sample in a study of T cell responses to AZD1222 COVID-19 vaccine. TCRdb's table, derived via immunoSEQ multiplex PCR, lists solely in-frame clones and lacks some. The sample lists about 160,000 clones, almost 90% occurring once. The sample here was peripheral blood, taken on day 0 of AZD1222 vaccination. The receptors stem from an adult in good health. CDR3s include the opening cysteine and the closing phenylalanine or tryptophan. D genes are given only for firm matches. For some rows the clone size is stated as once, few or many, or as a class when expanded; others skip it.

d_gene	j_gene	v_gene	abundance	CDR3nt	CDR3aa
-	TRBJ2-2	TRBV6-5	once	TGTGCCAGCAGTCCAGGGATCGCGGTCACCGGGGAGCTGTTTTTT	CASSPGIAVTGELFF
-	TRBJ1-5	TRBV5-1	-	TGCGCCAGCAGCTTGGGGGGGGCAGCCGATCAGCCCCAGCATTTT	CASSLGGAADQPQHF
-	TRBJ1-1	TRBV5-1	-	TGCGCCAGCAGCTTCCTATGGGGCACTGAAGCTTTCTTT	CASSFLWGTEAFF
-	TRBJ1-1	TRBV27	-	TGTGCCAGCAGTTTACTACCAGGGGTGTACACTGAAGCTTTCTTT	CASSLLPGVYTEAFF
-	TRBJ2-7	TRBV6-2/TRBV6-3	-	TGTGCCAGCAGTTACTCCAACTACGAGCAGTACTTC	CASSYSNYEQYF
-	TRBJ1-6	TRBV30	-	TGTGCCTGGAGTGAACGGACCGCGTTCTCCTATAATTCACCCCTCCACTTT	CAWSERTAFSYNSPLHF
TRBD1	TRBJ1-4	TRBV4-1	-	TGCGCCAGCAGCCATCCCGGGACAGGGGGCTTTGAAAAACTGTTTTTT	CASSHPGTGGFEKLFF
-	TRBJ1-2	TRBV7-2	-	TGTGCCAGCAGCTCCATAACCGCGCGGGGGGGACACTATGGCTACACCTTC	CASSSITARGGHYGYTF
-	TRBJ1-2	TRBV28	-	TGTGCCAGCAGTTTGAGGACCGGCGGCGGCTACACCTTC	CASSLRTGGGYTF
-	TRBJ2-2	TRBV18	-	TGTGCCAGCTCACTTGAGGATACGGCGAACACCGGGGAGCTGTTTTTT	CASSLEDTANTGELFF
-	TRBJ1-4	TRBV28	-	TGTGCCACGTACGGCTATAATGAAAAACTGTTTTTT	CATYGYNEKLFF
-	TRBJ2-1	TRBV6-1	-	TGTGCCAGCAGTGAAGCGGGCCGGAATGAGCAGTTCTTC	CASSEAGRNEQFF
-	TRBJ2-5	TRBV19	once	TGTGCCAGTAGTATTTGGCAGGGCAATCGCCAAGAGACCCAGTACTTC	CASSIWQGNRQETQYF
-	TRBJ1-6	TRBV27	-	TGTGCCAGCAGTTTAAGGGGACTTTATAATTCACCCCTCCACTTT	CASSLRGLYNSPLHF
TRBD1	TRBJ2-7	TRBV28	-	TGTGCCAGCACGGGACAGGGCGAGGGTGAGCAGTACTTC	CASTGQGEGEQYF
-	TRBJ2-3	TRBV30	-	TGTGCCTGGACCCCTAGCACAGATACGCAGTATTTT	CAWTPSTDTQYF
-	TRBJ1-6	TRBV6-2/TRBV6-3	-	TGTGCCAGCAGTTTGGGTAGCTCCTATAATTCACCCCTCCACTTT	CASSLGSSYNSPLHF
-	TRBJ2-3	TRBV12-3/TRBV12-4	-	TGTGCCAGCAGCCAGACCAGCGCAGATACGCAGTATTTT	CASSQTSADTQYF
-	TRBJ1-6	TRBV25-1	once	TGTGCCAGCACCCAAACCGGGACGGTGAGGAATTCACCCCTCCACTTT	CASTQTGTVRNSPLHF
-	TRBJ1-2	TRBV5-8	-	TGTGCCAGCAGCTTGGTTTTTGGGGTTAGAGGCTACACCTTC	CASSLVFGVRGYTF
-	TRBJ1-5	TRBV10-3	-	TGTGCCATCAGTGAGGGTACAGGGAATCAGCCCCAGCATTTT	CAISEGTGNQPQHF
TRBD1	TRBJ1-2	TRBV6-2/TRBV6-3	-	TGTGCCAGCAGTCGTTACAGGGGCGGGTATGGCTACACCTTC	CASSRYRGGYGYTF
TRBD2	TRBJ2-1	TRBV29-1	once	TGCAGCGTCAAAAGAAGCGGGGCCTACAATGAGCAGTTCTTC	CSVKRSGAYNEQFF
-	TRBJ2-3	TRBV7-8	-	TGTGCCAGCAGCTTACATGATACGCAGTATTTT	CASSLHDTQYF
-	TRBJ2-2	TRBV27	-	TGTGCCAGCACCGGGGAGTGGGGCACCGGGGAGCTGTTTTTT	CASTGEWGTGELFF
-	TRBJ1-2	TRBV5-1	-	TGCGCCAGCAGTCCCAACAGGGAATTCTCTGGCTACACCTTC	CASSPNREFSGYTF
TRBD1	TRBJ2-7	TRBV19	-	TGTGCCAGTAGTAGGACAGGGTGGGACGAGCAGTACTTC	CASSRTGWDEQYF
-	TRBJ1-5	TRBV28	-	TGTGCCAGCAGTTTAGGATCCAGGATGGATCAGCCCCAGCATTTT	CASSLGSRMDQPQHF
TRBD1	TRBJ1-1	TRBV7-9	-	TGTGCCAGCAGCTTTACAGGGGGGGTTGAAGCTTTCTTT	CASSFTGGVEAFF
-	TRBJ1-5	TRBV30	-	TGTGCCTGGAGTGCAGATAGCAATCAGCCCCAGCATTTT	CAWSADSNQPQHF
-	TRBJ2-5	TRBV28	-	TGTGCCAGCAGTCCAGCGGGCCCACCTGGAGAGACCCAGTACTTC	CASSPAGPPGETQYF
-	TRBJ2-3	TRBV6-5	-	TGTGCCAGCAGTTACTCCGGGTACACAGATACGCAGTATTTT	CASSYSGYTDTQYF
-	TRBJ2-7	TRBV7-9	-	TGTGCCAGCAGCTTAGAGTCCTACAGGGACGAGCAGTACTTC	CASSLESYRDEQYF
TRBD2	TRBJ2-3	TRBV11-3	-	TGTGCCAGCAGCTTAGGTAGCGGGAGCCTGACAGATACGCAGTATTTT	CASSLGSGSLTDTQYF
-	TRBJ2-3	TRBV5-1	-	TGCGCCAGCAGCCAAACAGATTCCGGAGGAACAGATACGCAGTATTTT	CASSQTDSGGTDTQYF
-	TRBJ2-5	TRBV6-1	-	TGTGCCAGCAGTGAAAAGGATCTCAGGGGAGGGTTTTCAGAGACCCAGTACTTC	CASSEKDLRGGFSETQYF